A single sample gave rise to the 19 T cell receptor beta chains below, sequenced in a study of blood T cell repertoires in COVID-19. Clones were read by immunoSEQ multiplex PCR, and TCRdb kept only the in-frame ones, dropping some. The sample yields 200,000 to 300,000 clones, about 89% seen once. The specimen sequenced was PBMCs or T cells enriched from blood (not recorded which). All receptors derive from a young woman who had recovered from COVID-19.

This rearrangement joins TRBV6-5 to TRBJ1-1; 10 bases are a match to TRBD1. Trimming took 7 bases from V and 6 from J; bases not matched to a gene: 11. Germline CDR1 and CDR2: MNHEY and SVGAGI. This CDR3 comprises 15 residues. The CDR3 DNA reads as TGTGCCAGCACCCCCAGACAGGGGGCGCTTGCTGAAGCTTTCTTT. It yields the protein CASTPRQGALAEAFF.

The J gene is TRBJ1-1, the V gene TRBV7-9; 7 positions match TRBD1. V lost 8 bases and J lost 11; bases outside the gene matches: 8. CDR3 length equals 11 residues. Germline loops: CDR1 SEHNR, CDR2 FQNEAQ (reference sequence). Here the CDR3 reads CASWGQGEAFF. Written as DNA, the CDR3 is TGTGCCAGCTGGGGTCAGGGGGAGGCTTTCTTT.

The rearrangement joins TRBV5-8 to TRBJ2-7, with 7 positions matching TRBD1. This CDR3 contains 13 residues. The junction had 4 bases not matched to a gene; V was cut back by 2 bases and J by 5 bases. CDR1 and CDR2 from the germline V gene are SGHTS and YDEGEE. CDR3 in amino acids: CASSFRRGNEQYF. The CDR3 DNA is TGTGCCAGCAGCTTTCGCAGGGGGAACGAGCAGTACTTC. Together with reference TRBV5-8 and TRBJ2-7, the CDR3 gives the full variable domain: EAGVTQSPTHLIKTRGQQATLRCSPISGHTSVYWYQQALGLGLQFLLWYDEGEERNRGNFPPRFSGRQFPNYSSELNVNALELEDSALYLCASSFRRGNEQYFGPGTRLTVT.

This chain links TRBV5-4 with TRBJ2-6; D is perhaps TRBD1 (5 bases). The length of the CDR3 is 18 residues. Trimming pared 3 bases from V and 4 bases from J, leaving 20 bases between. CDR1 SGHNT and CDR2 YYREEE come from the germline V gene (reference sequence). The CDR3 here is CASSSKTVSPVGANVLTF. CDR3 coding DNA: TGTGCCAGCAGCTCAAAGACAGTTTCCCCGGTCGGGGCCAACGTCCTGACTTTC.

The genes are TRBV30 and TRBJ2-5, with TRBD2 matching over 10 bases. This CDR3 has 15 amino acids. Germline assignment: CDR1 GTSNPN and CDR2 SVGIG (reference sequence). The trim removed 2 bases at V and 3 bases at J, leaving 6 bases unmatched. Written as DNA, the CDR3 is TGTGCCTGGAGTCGGCAGCGGGAGGGGAAAGAGACCCAGTACTTC. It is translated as CAWSRQREGKETQYF.

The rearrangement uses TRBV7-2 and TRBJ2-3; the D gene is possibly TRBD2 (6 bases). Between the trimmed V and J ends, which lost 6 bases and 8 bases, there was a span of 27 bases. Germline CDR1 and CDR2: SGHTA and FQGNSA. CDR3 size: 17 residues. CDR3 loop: CASRTPGELTKRGTQYF. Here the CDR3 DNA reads TGTGCCAGCAGAACCCCGGGGGAACTGACAAAACGGGGTACGCAGTATTTT.

This CDR3 reads CASSLSSGDLREPQHF. DNA of the CDR3: TGTGCCAGCAGTTTAAGCTCCGGTGACTTAAGAGAGCCCCAGCATTTT. The chain recombines TRBV27 with TRBJ1-5, with unresolved D. Looked up from germline, CDR1 is MNHEY and CDR2 is SMNVEV (reference sequence). V was pared by 2 bases and J by 8 bases, with 19 bases between. The CDR3 has 16 amino acids.

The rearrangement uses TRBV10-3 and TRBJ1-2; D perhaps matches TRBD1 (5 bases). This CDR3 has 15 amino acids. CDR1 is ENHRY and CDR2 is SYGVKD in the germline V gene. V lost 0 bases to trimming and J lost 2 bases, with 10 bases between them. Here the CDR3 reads CAISESEGSNYGYTF. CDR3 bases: TGTGCCATCAGTGAGTCGGAGGGGTCGAACTATGGCTACACCTTC.

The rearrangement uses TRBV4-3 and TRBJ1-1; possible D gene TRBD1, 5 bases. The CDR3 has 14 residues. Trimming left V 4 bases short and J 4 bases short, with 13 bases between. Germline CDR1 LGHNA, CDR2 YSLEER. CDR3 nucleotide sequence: TGCGCCAGCAGCCCGTACCTAGGGGCCACTGAAGCTTTCTTT. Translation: CASSPYLGATEAFF.

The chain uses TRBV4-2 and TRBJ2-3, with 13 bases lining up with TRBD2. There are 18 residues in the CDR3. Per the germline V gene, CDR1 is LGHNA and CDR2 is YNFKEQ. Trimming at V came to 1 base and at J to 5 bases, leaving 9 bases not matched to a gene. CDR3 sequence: CASSQGVLGLAGEDTQYF. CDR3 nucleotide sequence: TGTGCCAGCAGCCAAGGGGTCCTAGGACTAGCGGGAGAAGATACGCAGTATTTT.

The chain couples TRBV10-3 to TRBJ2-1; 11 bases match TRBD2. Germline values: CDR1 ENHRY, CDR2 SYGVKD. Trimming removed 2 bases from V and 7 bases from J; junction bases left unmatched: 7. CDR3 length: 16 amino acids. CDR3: CAISEKTSGIGNEQFF. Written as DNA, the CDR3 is TGTGCCATCAGTGAGAAGACTAGCGGGATCGGGAATGAGCAGTTCTTC.

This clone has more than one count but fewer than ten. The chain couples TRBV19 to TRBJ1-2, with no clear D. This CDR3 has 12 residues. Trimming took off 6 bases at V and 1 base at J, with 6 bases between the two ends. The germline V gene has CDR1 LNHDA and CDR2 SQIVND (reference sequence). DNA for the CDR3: TGTGCCAGTAGGGCAGGTAACTATGGCTACACCTTC. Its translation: CASRAGNYGYTF.

CDR3 sequence: CASSQGNTEAFF. CDR3 sequence (DNA): TGTGCCAGCAGCCAGGGCAACACTGAAGCTTTCTTT. The V and J genes are TRBV27 and TRBJ1-1, with a possible D match to TRBD1 (5 bases). V dropped 6 bases and J dropped 2 bases, with 7 bases sitting between them. CDR3 length: 12 residues. Germline values: CDR1 MNHEY, CDR2 SMNVEV (reference sequence).

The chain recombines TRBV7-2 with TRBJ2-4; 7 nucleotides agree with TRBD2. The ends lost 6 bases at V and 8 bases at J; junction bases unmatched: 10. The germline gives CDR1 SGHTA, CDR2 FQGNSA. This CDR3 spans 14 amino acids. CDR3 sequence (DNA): TGTGCCAGCAGGATAGCGGGCGGGGAGGACATTCAGTACTTC. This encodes CASRIAGGEDIQYF.

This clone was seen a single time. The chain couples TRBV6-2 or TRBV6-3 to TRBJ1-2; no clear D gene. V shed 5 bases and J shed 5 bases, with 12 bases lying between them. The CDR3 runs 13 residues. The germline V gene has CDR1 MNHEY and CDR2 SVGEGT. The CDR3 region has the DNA TGTGCCAGCAGTATCAGCGGGAGATATGGCTACACCTTC. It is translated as CASSISGRYGYTF.

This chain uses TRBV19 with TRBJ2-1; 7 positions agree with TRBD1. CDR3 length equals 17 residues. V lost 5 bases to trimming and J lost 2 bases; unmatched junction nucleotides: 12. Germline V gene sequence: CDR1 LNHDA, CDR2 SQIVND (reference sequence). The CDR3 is CASSDARQGKTYNEQFF. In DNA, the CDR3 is TGTGCCAGTAGTGATGCAAGACAGGGTAAGACCTACAATGAGCAGTTCTTC.

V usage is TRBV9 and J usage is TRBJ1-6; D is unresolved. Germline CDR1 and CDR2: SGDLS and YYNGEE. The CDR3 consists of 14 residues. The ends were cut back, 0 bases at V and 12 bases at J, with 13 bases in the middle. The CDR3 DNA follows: TGTGCCAGCAGCGTAGTGAGCGCAAAACAACCCCTCCACTTT. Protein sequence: CASSVVSAKQPLHF.

CDR3 bases: TGTGCCAGCAGCCAAGTTGAGGGGGCGTCCGAGCAGTACTTC. Residues: CASSQVEGASEQYF. The chain employs TRBV3-1 (or the pseudogene TRBV3-2) and TRBJ2-7; 7 bases line up with TRBD1. Germline CDR1 reads LGHDT; CDR2 reads YNNKEL (reference sequence). The CDR3 has 14 amino acids. V was clipped by 1 base and J by 6 bases; unmatched bases: 6.

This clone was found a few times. The CDR3 DNA is TGTGCCAGCAGCTTAGTTTATCAGGGGAGGGTGAACACTGAAGCTTTCTTT. This codes for CASSLVYQGRVNTEAFF. The chain carries TRBV7-9 and TRBJ1-1, with D perhaps matching TRBD1 (6 bases). V lost 1 base, J lost 0 bases, and 15 bases lay in between. The CDR3 spans 17 residues. Germline CDR1 reads SEHNR; CDR2 reads FQNEAQ (reference sequence).